This paragraph covers one TCR beta chain sequence. The CDR3 has 12 amino acids. V was shortened by 3 bases and J by 7 bases, with 12 bases between the two germline ends. In germline, CDR1 is DFQATT, CDR2 SNEGSKA (reference sequence). The sample belongs to a study of blood T cell repertoires in COVID-19. Across the whole study: Donors in the United States, Italy and Spain gave samples during acute or convalescent COVID-19.

Sequencing was performed with immunoSEQ multiplex PCR; in TCRdb, only in-frame clones are kept and a portion is missing. The sample consists of about 190,000 clones, about 88% of them appearing once. This sequence joins TRBV20-1 and TRBJ1-2; a possible D gene is TRBD1 (6 bases). Sample: PBMCs or T cells enriched from blood (not recorded which). The sequence was collected from a middle-aged woman in a cohort exposed to, infected with or recovered from COVID-19 (not recorded which). The DNA of the CDR3 is TGCAGTGCTAGTGGGGGAGGGGGTGGCTACACCTTC. It translates to CSASGGGGGYTF.